The rows below give T cell receptor beta chains drawn from one sample of a study of graft-versus-host responses after intestinal transplantation. Profiling relied on immunoSEQ multiplex PCR, and the TCRdb table lists in-frame clones only, not all of them. This repertoire shows 41,000 or so clones, roughly 96% found once; its top ten account for about 0.5%. Their recognized antigens are unknown. The specimen was unstimulated CD8+ T cells sorted from spleen or lymph node cells, collected before transplant. These receptors originate from a human donor who was the organ donor for an intestinal transplant. The CDR3 runs from the conserved cysteine through the conserved F or W. The order of the fields is J gene, clone size, V gene, D gene, CDR3 protein, CDR3 DNA. D genes are given only for firm matches. Some rows have no size entry. The others give once, few or many, or a class for an expanded clone.

>TRBJ1-3|few|TRBV18|-
CASSPGNTIYF
TGTGCCAGCTCACCAGGAAACACCATATATTTT
>TRBJ2-7|-|TRBV6-5|TRBD1
CASSYSTGGFSYEQYF
TGTGCCAGCAGTTACTCGACAGGGGGATTCTCCTACGAGCAGTACTTC
>TRBJ1-2|-|TRBV10-3|TRBD1
CAIRKTGVNYGYTF
TGTGCCATCAGGAAGACAGGGGTTAACTATGGCTACACCTTC
>TRBJ1-6|-|TRBV5-4|-
CASSSWTEYNSPLHF
TGTGCCAGCAGCTCCTGGACTGAATATAATTCACCCCTCCACTTT
>TRBJ2-5|-|TRBV29-1|-
CSVESGFGQETQYF
TGCAGCGTTGAGTCAGGGTTCGGTCAAGAGACCCAGTACTTC
>TRBJ1-5|-|TRBV6-1|TRBD1
CASSEYRDRGRILGNQPQHF
TGTGCCAGCAGTGAGTACCGGGACAGGGGGCGTATTTTAGGGAATCAGCCCCAGCATTTT
>TRBJ2-4|-|TRBV5-1|TRBD2
CASSLGRGGENIQYF
TGCGCCAGCAGCTTAGGGCGGGGGGGCGAAAACATTCAGTACTTC
>TRBJ2-3|-|TRBV6-5|-
CASSRRTPPVDTQYF
TGTGCCAGCAGCCGCAGGACACCTCCGGTAGATACGCAGTATTTT
>TRBJ2-7|-|TRBV5-6|TRBD1
CASSWGQGSDEQYF
TGTGCCAGCAGCTGGGGACAGGGTAGCGACGAGCAGTACTTC
>TRBJ2-1|-|TRBV29-1|TRBD1
CSVRGQGLTNEQFF
TGCAGCGTGCGGGGACAGGGGCTTACCAATGAGCAGTTCTTC
>TRBJ1-2|-|TRBV6-6|-
CASSYYGYTF
TGTGCCAGCAGTTACTATGGCTACACCTTC
>TRBJ2-7|-|TRBV6-6|TRBD1
CASSYPGQGASYEQYF
TGTGCCAGCAGTTACCCAGGACAGGGGGCCTCCTACGAGCAGTACTTC
>TRBJ2-3|-|TRBV4-3|-
CASSPEQVTDTQYF
TGCGCCAGCAGCCCGGAGCAGGTCACAGATACGCAGTATTTT
>TRBJ2-3|-|TRBV4-1|TRBD2
CASSQDGGVPTDTQYF
TGCGCCAGCAGCCAAGACGGGGGGGTTCCCACAGATACGCAGTATTTT
>TRBJ2-3|-|TRBV4-3|-
CASSQGLGPDTQYF
TGCGCCAGCAGCCAAGGACTAGGCCCAGATACGCAGTATTTT
>TRBJ2-2|-|TRBV6-4|-
CASSRDTHTGELFF
TGTGCCAGCAGTCGGGACACCCACACCGGGGAGCTGTTTTTT
>TRBJ2-5|-|TRBV4-1|-
CASSQTPGVPQETQYF
TGCGCCAGCAGCCAAACCCCGGGGGTGCCCCAAGAGACCCAGTACTTC
>TRBJ2-7|-|TRBV18|-
CASSPLIGPLDEQYF
TGTGCCAGCTCACCACTTATTGGTCCGTTGGACGAGCAGTACTTC
>TRBJ2-4|-|TRBV27|-
CASSLGRVNIQYF
TGTGCCAGCAGTTTGGGAAGGGTAAACATTCAGTACTTC
>TRBJ2-7|-|TRBV19|TRBD2
CASRVASGDSYEQYF
TGTGCCAGTAGGGTGGCTAGCGGCGACTCCTACGAGCAGTACTTC
>TRBJ1-1|once|TRBV5-6|-
CASSLPLNTEAFF
TGTGCCAGCAGCTTGCCACTGAACACTGAAGCTTTCTTT
>TRBJ1-4|few|TRBV7-9|-
CASSPRQTNEKLFF
TGTGCCAGCAGCCCGAGGCAGACTAATGAAAAACTGTTTTTT
>TRBJ1-1|-|TRBV27|TRBD1
CASSLLGGSEAFF
TGTGCCAGCAGTTTATTAGGGGGCTCTGAAGCTTTCTTT
>TRBJ2-7|-|TRBV6-5|TRBD2
CASSYTSGGYFYEQYF
TGTGCCAGCAGTTATACTAGCGGGGGGTACTTCTACGAGCAGTACTTC
>TRBJ2-7|-|TRBV11-1|-
CASSLEQGSYEQYF
TGTGCCAGCAGCTTGGAACAGGGCTCCTACGAGCAGTACTTC
>TRBJ2-3|-|TRBV7-8|TRBD2
CASSLSLLAGGPGDTQYF
TGTGCCAGCAGCTTATCCCTCTTAGCGGGGGGGCCCGGAGATACGCAGTATTTT
>TRBJ1-1|-|TRBV4-3|-
CASSQVVGVGTEAFF
TGCGCCAGCAGCCAAGTAGTGGGCGTCGGCACTGAAGCTTTCTTT
>TRBJ2-7|-|TRBV2|-
CASSGAGTMTGSYEQYF
TGTGCCAGCAGTGGGGCGGGGACGATGACAGGGTCCTACGAGCAGTACTTC
>TRBJ2-7|-|TRBV6-6|TRBD2
CASLGLEYEQYF
TGTGCCAGTTTGGGACTAGAGTACGAGCAGTACTTC
>TRBJ2-7|-|TRBV4-3|TRBD1
CASSQTGTGAEQYF
TGCGCCAGCAGCCAAACCGGGACAGGGGCGGAGCAGTACTTC
>TRBJ1-1|-|TRBV7-6|-
CASSSTIPIGRSWRLNTEAFF
TGTGCCAGCAGCTCCACCATACCCATCGGACGGTCATGGCGATTGAACACTGAAGCTTTCTTT
>TRBJ2-7|-|TRBV7-2|TRBD2
CASSPGGFVGQYF
TGTGCCAGCAGCCCGGGGGGGTTTGTCGGGCAGTACTTC
>TRBJ1-2|-|TRBV19|-
CASSMTAGYTF
TGTGCCAGTAGTATGACAGCGGGCTACACCTTC
>TRBJ1-2|-|TRBV4-1|-
CASSHREGWLGGYTF
TGCGCCAGCAGCCATAGGGAGGGGTGGTTAGGTGGCTACACCTTC
>TRBJ1-1|-|TRBV27|-
CASSLSVNTEAFF
TGTGCCAGCAGTTTATCTGTGAACACTGAAGCTTTCTTT
>TRBJ1-2|-|TRBV19|-
CASSMRLNYGYTF
TGTGCCAGTAGTATGAGATTGAACTATGGCTACACCTTC
>TRBJ2-2|-|TRBV30|-
CAWIPTGTNTGELFF
TGTGCCTGGATCCCGACGGGGACAAACACCGGGGAGCTGTTTTTT
>TRBJ2-7|-|TRBV4-1|TRBD1
CASSQREPTGNAYEQYF
TGCGCCAGCAGCCAACGGGAACCGACAGGGAACGCCTACGAGCAGTACTTC
>TRBJ2-3|-|TRBV6-1|-
CASSKGVVRDGTDTQYF
TGTGCCAGCAGTAAAGGTGTGGTGAGGGATGGCACAGATACGCAGTATTTT
>TRBJ2-5|-|TRBV7-3|TRBD2
CASSSTGTSVSETQYF
TGTGCCAGCAGCTCGACCGGGACTAGCGTCTCAGAGACCCAGTACTTC